One sample yielded the 12 T cell receptor beta chains listed below, sequenced in a study of siplizumab effects on memory and regulatory T cells. The repertoire was sequenced with immunoSEQ multiplex PCR; TCRdb's copy has only in-frame clones and lacks some. The sample includes around 100,000 clones, 80% to 95% seen only once; the top ten take about 1.1%. The sample taken for sequencing was CD4+ T cells sorted from blood. All receptors come from a human donor in good health.

This sequence joins TRBV19 and TRBJ2-2; D is uncertain. V lost 7 bases to trimming and J lost 1 base, with 7 bases between them. Germline V gene data show CDR1 as LNHDA and CDR2 as SQIVND (reference sequence). This CDR3 contains 13 residues. CDR3 DNA sequence: TGTGCCAGTAATCGCGGGAACACCGGGGAGCTGTTTTTT. Translating it yields CASNRGNTGELFF.

This chain joins TRBV30 and TRBJ1-6; a weak D match, TRBD1 (5 bases). V dropped 6 bases and J dropped 14 bases, with 20 bases sitting between them. The germline CDR1 and CDR2 sequences are GTSNPN and SVGIG (reference sequence). This CDR3 has 13 amino acids. CDR3 loop: CACTWGSTLALHF. In DNA, the CDR3 is TGTGCCTGTACCTGGGGCTCTACTTTGGCCCTCCACTTT. The entire variable domain, with the rest obtained from reference TRBV30 and TRBJ1-6, is as follows: SQTIHQWPATLVQPVGSPLSLECTVEGTSNPNLYWYRQAAGRGLQLLFYSVGIGQISSEVPQNLSASRPQDRQFILSSKKLLLSDSGFYLCACTWGSTLALHFGNGTRLTVT.

CDR3 loop: CASSPRLAGGYNEQFF. As DNA, the CDR3 is TGTGCCAGCAGTCCCCGACTAGCGGGAGGCTACAATGAGCAGTTCTTC. V usage is TRBV27 and J usage is TRBJ2-1; 13 bases line up with TRBD2. The CDR3 runs to 16 residues. Germline V lookup: CDR1 MNHEY, CDR2 SMNVEV (reference sequence). V shed 5 bases, J shed 3 bases, and the junction held 4 bases outside the gene matches.

V usage is TRBV19 and J usage is TRBJ2-2; a weak D match, TRBD2 (5 bases). This CDR3 region has 14 residues. Per germline, CDR1 LNHDA and CDR2 SQIVND (reference sequence). Trimming left V 4 bases short and J 3 bases short, with 9 bases between. CDR3 amino acids: CASSRGLDTGELFF. The CDR3 DNA is TGTGCCAGTAGTAGAGGACTTGACACCGGGGAGCTGTTTTTT.

The V call is TRBV10-3, the J call TRBJ1-1, with TRBD1 as a possible D gene (6 bases). CDR3 length equals 15 residues. From germline, CDR1 is ENHRY and CDR2 SYGVKD. V was pared by 4 bases and J by 1 base, with 13 bases between. In DNA, the CDR3 is TGTGCCATCAGTGCTCAGGGGCGGAGGAACACTGAAGCTTTCTTT. Translating it yields CAISAQGRRNTEAFF.

V and J are TRBV7-3 and TRBJ2-3; a possible D gene is TRBD1 (5 bases). In germline, CDR1 is SGHTA, CDR2 FQGTGA. Trimming took off 1 base at V and 2 bases at J, with 10 bases between the two ends. The CDR3 sequence is 15 residues long. The CDR3 sequence is CASSLNAGFTDTQYF. In DNA form, the CDR3 reads TGTGCCAGCAGCTTAAATGCAGGGTTCACAGATACGCAGTATTTT.

This chain joins TRBV6-6 and TRBJ2-7; 15 bases match TRBD2. The CDR3 has 16 amino acids. Germline CDR1 MNHNY, CDR2 SVGAGI (reference sequence). The J segment lost 4 bases and the V segment lost 8 bases, leaving 9 bases of the junction unmatched. CDR3 sequence (DNA): TGTGCCAGCGGGGGACTAGCGGGAGGAAGGTCTTACGAGCAGTACTTC. It encodes CASGGLAGGRSYEQYF.

V and J are TRBV28 and TRBJ2-1, with D maybe TRBD1 (5 bases). The CDR3 totals 11 residues. CDR1 and CDR2 from the germline V gene are MDHEN and SYDVKM. V gave up 2 bases and J gave up 13 bases, with 9 bases separating them. Here the CDR3 reads CASSLVTEQFF. The CDR3, as DNA: TGTGCCAGCAGTTTAGTGACAGAACAGTTCTTC.

The J gene is TRBJ2-7, the V gene TRBV6-5; 7 bases map to TRBD2. CDR1 is MNHEY, CDR2 SVGAGI, per germline. V shed 4 bases, J shed 3 bases, and the junction held 12 bases outside the gene matches. The CDR3 has 16 amino acids. The CDR3 bases are TGTGCCAGCAGTTTGTTTCCCCTAGCGGCAATCTACGAGCAGTACTTC. This sequence encodes CASSLFPLAAIYEQYF.

This chain connects TRBV5-6 to TRBJ1-4; TRBD1 agrees at 9 bases. V shed 2 bases and J 0 bases; nucleotides not matched to a gene: 5. The germline CDR1 and CDR2 sequences are SGHDT and YYEEEE. The CDR3 is made up of 17 amino acids. This CDR3 reads CASSFRGQGTTNEKLFF. CDR3 nucleotide sequence: TGTGCCAGCAGCTTTAGGGGACAGGGAACAACTAATGAAAAACTGTTTTTT.

This clone was seen more than once but under ten times. The rearrangement uses TRBV5-1 and TRBJ1-2; TRBD1 might be the D (5 bases). Deletions cut 0 bases from V and 10 bases from J, with 19 bases between. CDR1 SGHRS and CDR2 YFSETQ come from the germline V gene. CDR3 length: 15 amino acids. The CDR3 coding sequence is TGCGCCAGCAGCTTGGATGGGACGGCGTATAGGATCTACACCTTC. Residues: CASSLDGTAYRIYTF.

V and J are TRBV5-1 and TRBJ1-4, with TRBD1 as a possible D gene (5 bases). The CDR3 is 18 amino acids. Trimming stripped 0 bases from V and 7 bases from J, with 22 bases between. Germline values: CDR1 SGHRS, CDR2 YFSETQ. The CDR3 sequence is CASSLVVGGARGIEKLFF. DNA of the CDR3: TGCGCCAGCAGCTTGGTGGTTGGAGGGGCAAGGGGTATTGAAAAACTGTTTTTT.